The text below deals with one T cell receptor beta chain. As yet, its antigen is unknown. Second-dose schedules of about 4 or about 12 weeks were combined. Method: immunoSEQ multiplex PCR; TCRdb's copy keeps in-frame clones and lacks some. The sample has over 130,000 clones, around 90% seen once. Between the trimmed V and J ends, which lost 1 base and 4 bases, there was a span of 14 bases. CDR3 length equals 15 residues. CDR1 and CDR2 (germline): SGHTA, FQGNSA. These data belong to a study of T cell responses to AZD1222 COVID-19 vaccine. Study-wide results and caveats: Of the AZD1222 recipients, only six or seven were seropositive at baseline. Every sample of the repertoires postdated the peak T cell response.

The receptor was isolated from an adult who received the AZD1222 COVID-19 vaccine. This sample comprised peripheral blood, obtained 28 days after the second AZD1222 dose. The V call is TRBV7-2, the J call TRBJ2-7; the D gene is possibly TRBD1 (6 bases). Written as DNA, the CDR3 is TGTGCCAGCAGCTTAGGGGATGGGGGCCTTTACGAGCAGTACTTC. Its translation: CASSLGDGGLYEQYF.